A selection of T cell receptor beta chains follows, all from one sample in a study of shared clonotypes between healthy human individuals. The repertoire was sequenced with immunoSEQ multiplex PCR; TCRdb's copy has only in-frame clones and lacks some. The sample lists 700,000 or so clones, more than 70% occurring once. The sample was memory CD4+ T cells sorted from blood. These TCRs come from a woman in her twenties or thirties in good health. Both conserved end residues are part of each CDR3. D genes are given only for firm matches. Rows give clone size only sometimes, using once, few, many, or a class for an expanded clone.

d_gene: TRBD2
abundance: few
j_gene: TRBJ2-1
v_gene: TRBV27
CDR3aa: CASSLSLLAGGPREQFF
CDR3nt: TGTGCCAGCAGTTTATCCTTACTAGCGGGAGGGCCTCGGGAGCAGTTCTTC

d_gene: -
abundance: -
j_gene: TRBJ1-2
v_gene: TRBV4-2
CDR3aa: CASSHESGRGNYGYTF
CDR3nt: TGTGCCAGCAGCCACGAGTCGGGACGGGGAAACTATGGCTACACCTTC

d_gene: TRBD1
abundance: -
j_gene: TRBJ1-2
v_gene: TRBV30
CDR3aa: CAWSYRGNYGYTF
CDR3nt: TGTGCCTGGAGCTACAGGGGTAACTATGGCTACACCTTC

d_gene: -
abundance: -
j_gene: TRBJ1-3
v_gene: TRBV5-4
CDR3aa: CASSLWAASGNTIYF
CDR3nt: TGTGCCAGCAGCTTGTGGGCCGCCTCTGGAAACACCATATATTTT

d_gene: TRBD2
abundance: -
j_gene: TRBJ2-7
v_gene: TRBV11-2
CDR3aa: CASSLLAGVYQIYEQYF
CDR3nt: TGTGCCAGCAGCTTACTAGCGGGAGTGTATCAGATCTACGAGCAGTACTTC

d_gene: -
abundance: -
j_gene: TRBJ1-3
v_gene: TRBV7-2
CDR3aa: CASSSSRGNTIYF
CDR3nt: TGTGCCAGCAGCTCAAGTCGAGGAAACACCATATATTTT

d_gene: TRBD1
abundance: -
j_gene: TRBJ1-2
v_gene: TRBV28
CDR3aa: CASSTQGDESGYTF
CDR3nt: TGTGCCAGCAGTACACAGGGGGACGAAAGTGGCTACACCTTC

d_gene: -
abundance: -
j_gene: TRBJ2-3
v_gene: TRBV28
CDR3aa: CASSPTRTSTDTQYF
CDR3nt: TGTGCCAGCAGTCCGACCCGAACTAGCACAGATACGCAGTATTTT

d_gene: TRBD1
abundance: -
j_gene: TRBJ2-7
v_gene: TRBV7-9
CDR3aa: CASAGDRRTYEQYF
CDR3nt: TGTGCCAGCGCCGGGGACAGGCGAACCTACGAGCAGTACTTC

d_gene: TRBD2
abundance: -
j_gene: TRBJ2-5
v_gene: TRBV19
CDR3aa: CASSVGVAGDGETQYF
CDR3nt: TGTGCCAGCTCTGTTGGGGTAGCGGGAGATGGTGAGACCCAGTACTTC

d_gene: TRBD2
abundance: once
j_gene: TRBJ2-7
v_gene: TRBV5-6
CDR3aa: CASSAVSGSYEQYF
CDR3nt: TGTGCCAGCAGCGCCGTCAGCGGGAGCTACGAGCAGTACTTC

d_gene: -
abundance: -
j_gene: TRBJ1-3
v_gene: TRBV7-8
CDR3aa: CASSPGNIAIGNTIYF
CDR3nt: TGTGCCAGCAGCCCCGGAAACATAGCTATTGGAAACACCATATATTTT

d_gene: -
abundance: -
j_gene: TRBJ2-7
v_gene: TRBV7-2
CDR3aa: CASRPGGSRTYEQYF
CDR3nt: TGTGCCAGCAGGCCGGGGGGCTCCAGGACCTACGAGCAGTACTTC

d_gene: -
abundance: -
j_gene: TRBJ1-1
v_gene: TRBV27
CDR3aa: CASLSWGRREAFF
CDR3nt: TGTGCCAGCTTGTCCTGGGGCAGACGTGAAGCTTTCTTT

d_gene: -
abundance: once
j_gene: TRBJ1-5
v_gene: TRBV21-1
CDR3aa: CASSINRTGYQPQHF
CDR3nt: TGTGCCAGCAGCATAAACCGGACAGGTTATCAGCCCCAGCATTTT

d_gene: -
abundance: -
j_gene: TRBJ2-7
v_gene: TRBV27
CDR3aa: CASSLKHVLSEQYF
CDR3nt: TGTGCCAGCAGTTTAAAACACGTCCTCAGCGAGCAGTACTTC

d_gene: -
abundance: once
j_gene: TRBJ2-3
v_gene: TRBV9
CDR3aa: CASSVVEGYTDTQYF
CDR3nt: TGTGCCAGCAGCGTAGTGGAGGGTTACACAGATACGCAGTATTTT

d_gene: TRBD2
abundance: -
j_gene: TRBJ2-1
v_gene: TRBV28
CDR3aa: CASSTTRLADEQFF
CDR3nt: TGTGCCAGCAGTACGACTCGACTAGCGGATGAGCAGTTCTTC

d_gene: TRBD1
abundance: -
j_gene: TRBJ1-1
v_gene: TRBV5-1
CDR3aa: CASSTGQGNTEAFF
CDR3nt: TGCGCCAGCAGCACGGGACAGGGGAACACTGAAGCTTTCTTT

d_gene: -
abundance: -
j_gene: TRBJ2-7
v_gene: TRBV12-2
CDR3aa: CASRVEKEQYF
CDR3nt: TGTGCAAGTCGCGTGGAGAAGGAGCAGTACTTC

d_gene: -
abundance: -
j_gene: TRBJ1-3
v_gene: TRBV4-2
CDR3aa: CASSQEGPGAGNTIYF
CDR3nt: TGTGCCAGCAGCCAAGAAGGTCCGGGGGCTGGAAACACCATATATTTT

d_gene: -
abundance: few
j_gene: TRBJ1-1
v_gene: TRBV7-9
CDR3aa: CASSFWGRNTEAFF
CDR3nt: TGTGCCAGCAGCTTTTGGGGGAGGAACACTGAAGCTTTCTTT

d_gene: -
abundance: -
j_gene: TRBJ1-3
v_gene: TRBV5-5
CDR3aa: CASSHDQYSGNTIYF
CDR3nt: TGTGCCAGCAGCCATGATCAGTACTCTGGAAACACCATATATTTT

d_gene: -
abundance: many
j_gene: TRBJ1-5
v_gene: TRBV27
CDR3aa: CASSYTGRSNQPQHF
CDR3nt: TGTGCCAGCAGTTATACAGGGAGAAGCAATCAGCCCCAGCATTTT

d_gene: TRBD2
abundance: -
j_gene: TRBJ2-3
v_gene: TRBV5-6
CDR3aa: CASSNLLADGTDTQYF
CDR3nt: TGTGCCAGCAGCAACCTACTAGCGGACGGCACAGATACGCAGTATTTT

d_gene: TRBD1
abundance: few
j_gene: TRBJ2-7
v_gene: TRBV5-1
CDR3aa: CASSWGQGAYEQYF
CDR3nt: TGCGCCAGCAGCTGGGGACAGGGGGCTTACGAGCAGTACTTC

d_gene: -
abundance: once
j_gene: TRBJ1-5
v_gene: TRBV15
CDR3aa: CATSRKGGTGNQPQHF
CDR3nt: TGTGCCACCAGCAGGAAGGGAGGGACGGGCAATCAGCCCCAGCATTTT

d_gene: TRBD2
abundance: few
j_gene: TRBJ2-7
v_gene: TRBV10-2
CDR3aa: CASSVPLAEGYEQYF
CDR3nt: TGCGCCAGCAGTGTCCCGCTAGCGGAGGGATACGAGCAGTACTTC

d_gene: TRBD1
abundance: -
j_gene: TRBJ1-1
v_gene: TRBV5-1
CDR3aa: CATSTGVMTEAFF
CDR3nt: TGCGCCACCTCGACAGGGGTAATGACTGAAGCTTTCTTT

d_gene: TRBD1
abundance: many
j_gene: TRBJ1-4
v_gene: TRBV5-1
CDR3aa: CASSLGGTGPEKLFF
CDR3nt: TGCGCCAGCAGCTTGGGCGGGACAGGTCCTGAAAAACTGTTTTTT

d_gene: TRBD2
abundance: -
j_gene: TRBJ2-3
v_gene: TRBV18
CDR3aa: CASSPSGGRTDTQYF
CDR3nt: TGTGCCAGCTCACCATCGGGCGGGAGAACAGATACGCAGTATTTT

d_gene: -
abundance: once
j_gene: TRBJ2-1
v_gene: TRBV28
CDR3aa: CASSSPVAASNEQFF
CDR3nt: TGTGCCAGCAGTTCCCCCGTAGCCGCCTCCAATGAGCAGTTCTTC

d_gene: -
abundance: -
j_gene: TRBJ1-1
v_gene: TRBV4-2
CDR3aa: CASSHNWNTEAFF
CDR3nt: TGTGCCAGCAGCCATAACTGGAACACTGAAGCTTTCTTT

d_gene: TRBD1
abundance: -
j_gene: TRBJ2-1
v_gene: TRBV15
CDR3aa: CATSRDRAGGNEQFF
CDR3nt: TGTGCCACCAGCAGAGATCGGGCAGGGGGCAATGAGCAGTTCTTC

d_gene: -
abundance: -
j_gene: TRBJ1-1
v_gene: TRBV4-1
CDR3aa: CASRPLGGRPEAFF
CDR3nt: TGCGCCAGCAGACCCCTTGGGGGGAGACCTGAAGCTTTCTTT

d_gene: TRBD1
abundance: -
j_gene: TRBJ1-1
v_gene: TRBV5-4
CDR3aa: CASSSRQGGNTEAFF
CDR3nt: TGTGCCAGCAGCTCCAGACAGGGAGGGAACACTGAAGCTTTCTTT

d_gene: -
abundance: -
j_gene: TRBJ2-1
v_gene: TRBV18
CDR3aa: CASSNRGFGDEQFF
CDR3nt: TGTGCCAGCTCGAATCGGGGGTTCGGGGATGAGCAGTTCTTC

d_gene: -
abundance: -
j_gene: TRBJ2-7
v_gene: TRBV11-2
CDR3aa: CASSLGQEVIYEQYF
CDR3nt: TGTGCCAGCAGCTTAGGACAGGAGGTAATTTACGAGCAGTACTTC

d_gene: -
abundance: -
j_gene: TRBJ1-5
v_gene: TRBV5-1
CDR3aa: CASSLDGVSGNQPQHF
CDR3nt: TGCGCCAGCAGCTTGGACGGGGTTTCGGGCAATCAGCCCCAGCATTTT

d_gene: -
abundance: -
j_gene: TRBJ1-1
v_gene: TRBV7-9
CDR3aa: CASSFWDISTEAFF
CDR3nt: TGTGCCAGCAGCTTCTGGGACATCAGCACTGAAGCTTTCTTT

d_gene: -
abundance: -
j_gene: TRBJ2-7
v_gene: TRBV2
CDR3aa: CASSEMQGGYEQYF
CDR3nt: TGTGCCAGCAGTGAAATGCAGGGCGGCTACGAGCAGTACTTC

d_gene: -
abundance: few
j_gene: TRBJ1-2
v_gene: TRBV5-1
CDR3aa: CASSSLDSPRNGYTF
CDR3nt: TGCGCCAGCAGCAGCCTCGACAGCCCAAGGAATGGCTACACCTTC

d_gene: -
abundance: once
j_gene: TRBJ1-2
v_gene: TRBV5-1
CDR3aa: CASSRGASSRANYGYTF
CDR3nt: TGCGCCAGCAGTAGGGGGGCGTCAAGTAGGGCTAACTATGGCTACACCTTC

d_gene: TRBD1
abundance: -
j_gene: TRBJ2-1
v_gene: TRBV15
CDR3aa: CATSPRDRNEQFF
CDR3nt: TGTGCCACCAGCCCTCGGGACAGAAATGAGCAGTTCTTC

d_gene: -
abundance: -
j_gene: TRBJ2-7
v_gene: TRBV6-1
CDR3aa: CASSAESYEQYF
CDR3nt: TGTGCCAGCAGTGCAGAAAGTTACGAGCAGTACTTC

d_gene: -
abundance: few
j_gene: TRBJ1-2
v_gene: TRBV27
CDR3aa: CASSWRSGEPHFSRGYTF
CDR3nt: TGTGCCAGCAGTTGGAGGTCCGGGGAACCCCATTTTAGTCGCGGCTACACCTTC

d_gene: -
abundance: -
j_gene: TRBJ1-1
v_gene: TRBV11-2
CDR3aa: CASSLDLRSAEAFF
CDR3nt: TGTGCCAGCAGCTTAGATCTCCGGTCGGCTGAAGCTTTCTTT

d_gene: -
abundance: -
j_gene: TRBJ1-5
v_gene: TRBV5-1
CDR3aa: CASSEDSYSNQPQHF
CDR3nt: TGCGCCAGCAGCGAGGACAGCTATAGCAATCAGCCCCAGCATTTT

d_gene: TRBD2
abundance: -
j_gene: TRBJ2-1
v_gene: TRBV11-2
CDR3aa: CASSPLMTSRYNEQFF
CDR3nt: TGTGCCAGCAGCCCTCTTATGACTAGCAGATACAATGAGCAGTTCTTC

d_gene: TRBD1
abundance: once
j_gene: TRBJ2-5
v_gene: TRBV5-1
CDR3aa: CASSLADRDQETQYF
CDR3nt: TGCGCCAGCAGCTTGGCGGACAGGGACCAAGAGACCCAGTACTTC

d_gene: -
abundance: -
j_gene: TRBJ2-7
v_gene: TRBV6-6
CDR3aa: CATHPSSGLGYEQYF
CDR3nt: TGTGCCACCCACCCTTCCAGCGGACTGGGCTACGAGCAGTACTTC

d_gene: -
abundance: -
j_gene: TRBJ2-6
v_gene: TRBV7-9
CDR3aa: CASSFFGANVLTF
CDR3nt: TGTGCCAGCAGCTTTTTTGGGGCCAACGTCCTGACTTTC

d_gene: TRBD1
abundance: -
j_gene: TRBJ2-3
v_gene: TRBV7-9
CDR3aa: CASSPPAGGPARSTDTQYF
CDR3nt: TGTGCCAGCAGCCCACCTGCAGGGGGTCCGGCTCGAAGCACAGATACGCAGTATTTT